The next 19 T cell receptor beta chains were all read from a single sample in a study of patients and donors after allogeneic stem cell transplantation. In TCRdb, the RT-PCR reads were re-called with MiXCR into one record per CDR3 protein. This table holds tens of thousands of distinct CDR3 sequences, 45% to 50% found once. The sample comprised blood, either unsorted or a sorted T cell fraction (not recorded which). Receptors were obtained from a human donor who was either an allogeneic HSCT recipient or a stem cell or donor lymphocyte infusion donor (not recorded which). It is not recorded whose cells these are; they may come from a transplant donor.

The V gene is TRBV11-2, the J gene TRBJ1-4, with 7 bases lining up with TRBD1. J was trimmed by 5 bases and V by 4 bases; bases with no gene match: 4. There are 14 residues in the CDR3. Germline V gene sequence: CDR1 SGHAT, CDR2 FQNNGV. The CDR3 loop reads CASSSGQTNEKLFF. The DNA for the CDR3 is TGTGCCAGCAGCTCGGGACAGACGAATGAAAAACTGTTTTTT.

The chain recombines TRBV5-1 with TRBJ2-1; 10 bases agree with TRBD2. The V gene's germline CDR1 is SGHRS and CDR2 YFSETQ. The junction had 18 bases not matched to a gene; V was cut back by 2 bases and J by 7 bases. CDR3 length: 19 residues. This chain's CDR3 is CASSFEGLAGVMLGNEQFF. The CDR3, as DNA: TGCGCCAGCAGCTTCGAAGGGCTAGCGGGAGTAATGTTAGGAAATGAGCAGTTCTTC.

This chain connects TRBV7-2 to TRBJ1-4; TRBD1 might be the D (5 bases). The V end lost 5 bases, the J end lost 7 bases, and 17 bases lay between the germline ends. This CDR3 is built from 15 residues. Germline V CDR1 and CDR2: SGHTA, FQGNSA. The CDR3 sequence is CASSTWGPVGEKLFF. The CDR3 bases are TGTGCCAGCAGCACATGGGGCCCAGTAGGTGAAAAACTGTTTTTT.

This clonotype was observed a single time. The rearrangement uses TRBV7-6 and TRBJ1-1; 7 nucleotides align to TRBD1. Germline loops: CDR1 SGHVS, CDR2 FNYEAQ. The CDR3 is made up of 14 amino acids. Unmatched junction bases numbered 9, after V lost 4 bases and J lost 7 bases. CDR3: CASSSVDRAGEAFF. CDR3 bases: TGTGCCAGCAGCTCCGTTGACAGGGCCGGTGAAGCTTTCTTT.

The chain combines TRBV12-3 or TRBV12-4 with TRBJ1-2, with 8 bases aligning to TRBD1. The J segment lost 8 bases and the V segment lost 6 bases, leaving 5 bases of the junction unmatched. CDR3 size: 12 residues. CDR3 in DNA: TGTGCCAGCAGGACAGGGGAATACGGCTACACCTTC. This encodes CASRTGEYGYTF.

This clonotype was counted a single time. V is TRBV7-9 and J is TRBJ2-2, with 11 positions matching TRBD2. The CDR3 is made up of 16 amino acids. V lost 11 bases to trimming and J lost 4 bases; unmatched junction nucleotides: 12. CDR1 is SEHNR, CDR2 FQNEAQ, per germline (reference sequence). This CDR3 is CAGRTSGSPGTGELFF. The CDR3 DNA reads TGTGCCGGAAGGACTAGCGGGTCCCCAGGCACCGGGGAGCTGTTTTTT.

This clonotype was seen more than once but under ten times. This sequence joins TRBV12-3 or TRBV12-4 and TRBJ1-2; possibly TRBD1 for D (5 bases). The CDR3 loop spans 14 amino acids. V lost 4 bases and J lost 5, with 14 bases in between. CDR3 loop: CASSSVGLPYGYTF. The CDR3 DNA reads TGTGCCAGCAGTTCGGTGGGGCTACCATATGGCTACACCTTC.

The rearrangement uses TRBV20-1 and TRBJ1-4, with unresolved D. V was pared by 2 bases and J by 7 bases, with 2 bases between. This CDR3 contains 10 residues. Germline-derived CDR1 and CDR2 are DFQATT and SNEGSKA (reference sequence). The CDR3 DNA reads as TGCAGTGCTAGAACTGAAAAACTGTTTTTT. Amino acid sequence: CSARTEKLFF.

The chain links TRBV12-3 or TRBV12-4 to TRBJ1-3; D not certain. Between the trimmed V and J ends, which lost 7 bases and 0 bases, there was a span of 13 bases. The CDR3 has 15 residues. The CDR3 nucleotides are TGTGCCAGCACCCTATGGCCTGACTCTGGAAACACCATATATTTT. It translates to CASTLWPDSGNTIYF.

This clonotype turned up a few times. The J gene is TRBJ1-5, the V gene TRBV6-2 or TRBV6-3, with TRBD1 identical over 7 bases. With 4 bases clipped from V and 7 bases from J, the junction kept 19 bases outside the gene matches. CDR1 is MNHEY and CDR2 is SVGEGT in the germline V gene. The CDR3 is 18 residues long. CDR3 sequence: CASSSTDRRFSREQPQHF. CDR3 DNA sequence: TGTGCCAGCAGTTCTACGGACAGGAGGTTCTCGAGGGAGCAGCCCCAGCATTTT.

V usage is TRBV29-1 and J usage is TRBJ2-3, with D tentatively TRBD1 (6 bases). Germline V lookup: CDR1 SQVTM, CDR2 ANQGSEA. The CDR3 contains 14 residues. V was pared by 6 bases and J by 2 bases, with 15 bases between. Here the CDR3 reads CSVGDRWFTDTQYF. In DNA form, the CDR3 reads TGCAGCGTAGGTGACAGGTGGTTCACAGATACGCAGTATTTT.

The chain carries TRBV2 and TRBJ2-3, with 8 nucleotides matching TRBD1. V was clipped by 6 bases and J by 3 bases; unmatched bases: 11. The CDR3 runs to 16 residues. Germline lookup yields CDR1 SNHLY and CDR2 FYNNEI. In DNA form, the CDR3 reads TGTGCCAGCAGCAAGGTCCCTCAGGGGGCAACAGATACGCAGTATTTT. Its translation is CASSKVPQGATDTQYF.

J is TRBJ1-1 and V is TRBV12-3 or TRBV12-4; 10 bases line up with TRBD1. CDR3 size: 17 residues. V was clipped by 6 bases and J by 5 bases; unmatched bases: 15. The CDR3 here is CASRGPGQGPRLTEAFF. The DNA for the CDR3 is TGTGCCAGCAGGGGCCCGGGACAGGGGCCCCGGTTAACTGAAGCTTTCTTT.

This clonotype was observed once. The missing conserved phenylalanine or tryptophan at the end of this CDR3 makes a read error likely. J is TRBJ1-1 and V is TRBV5-1; D unclear. Trimming shortened V by 2 bases and J by 1 base, and 6 bases separated the two germline ends. Germline V gene data show CDR1 as SGHRS and CDR2 as YFSETQ. The CDR3 has 13 amino acids. This chain's CDR3 is CASSFTENTEAFL. The CDR3 bases are TGCGCCAGCAGCTTCACAGAGAACACTGAAGCTTTCTTG.

This clonotype occurred a few times. The rearrangement links TRBV9 to TRBJ1-2, with 11 bases matching TRBD1. The V gene's germline CDR1 is SGDLS and CDR2 YYNGEE. V lost 5 bases and J lost 4; bases outside the gene matches: 7. CDR3 length equals 15 residues. The CDR3 loop reads CASRASGTGGYGYTF. CDR3 nucleotides: TGTGCCAGCAGAGCCTCGGGGACAGGGGGCTATGGCTACACCTTC.

The V call is TRBV9, the J call TRBJ1-2; 9 bases align to TRBD1. Trimming took 5 bases from V and 2 from J; bases not matched to a gene: 4. Germline values: CDR1 SGDLS, CDR2 YYNGEE. There are 14 residues in the CDR3. The DNA of the CDR3 is TGTGCCAGCAGTGGGACAGGGTCGAACTATGGCTACACCTTC. Translating it yields CASSGTGSNYGYTF. Using reference TRBV9 and TRBJ1-2 for the parts outside the CDR3, the full variable domain is DSGVTQTPKHLITATGQRVTLRCSPRSGDLSVYWYQQSLDQGLQFLIQYYNGEERAKGNILERFSAQQFPDLHSELNLSSLELGDSALYFCASSGTGSNYGYTFGSGTRLTVV.

This clonotype appeared a few times. The rearrangement joins TRBV4-3 to TRBJ1-3; the D is unclear. Trimming removed 4 bases from V and 0 bases from J, with 4 bases in between. Looked up from germline, CDR1 is LGHNA and CDR2 is YSLEER. There are 13 residues in the CDR3. The CDR3 sequence is CASSRSSGNTIYF. CDR3 DNA sequence: TGCGCCAGCAGCCGGAGCTCTGGAAACACCATATATTTT.

The rearrangement links TRBV18 to TRBJ1-4, with D tentatively TRBD1 (5 bases). CDR3 length: 15 residues. Per the germline V gene, CDR1 is KGHSH and CDR2 is LQKENI. Trimming removed 3 bases from V and 8 bases from J, with 16 bases in between. CDR3 nucleotide sequence: TGTGCCAGCTCACCGTTGCAGGGTTTGATGGAAAAACTGTTTTTT. Amino acid sequence: CASSPLQGLMEKLFF.

The V gene is TRBV10-2, the J gene TRBJ1-5; 7 positions match TRBD1. This CDR3 region has 17 residues. Germline loops: CDR1 WSHSY, CDR2 SAAADI. J was trimmed by 4 bases and V by 3 bases; bases with no gene match: 12. Written as DNA, the CDR3 is TGCGCCAGCAGTGACCGACAGGGCAGTGGCGTAAATCAGCCCCAGCATTTT. Encoded protein: CASSDRQGSGVNQPQHF.